The TCR beta chain described here comes from a study of shared clonotypes between healthy human individuals. Overall study results and limits: Naive subsets generally had larger estimated richness than memory subsets. Naive CD4 clonotypes overlapped across a few donors at 4.5% to 5.5%. Among donors, the sharing of clonotypes was expected to be influenced by sequencing depth.

This clone was detected a few times. What it recognizes is unknown. TCRdb keeps only in-frame clones here, not all; method: immunoSEQ multiplex PCR. Of around 1.5 million clones in the sample, about 98% were seen once. This sequence originates from a man aged 25-45 years in good health. The specimen was naive CD4+ T cells sorted from blood. As to subset: CD45RA+ positively selected.

The CDR3 protein is CAISASGRGAEAFF. The CDR3, as DNA: TGTGCCATCAGTGCTTCGGGCAGGGGCGCTGAAGCTTTCTTT. The gene calls are TRBV10-3 and TRBJ1-1; D is perhaps TRBD1 (6 bases). V dropped 4 bases and J dropped 6 bases, with 15 bases sitting between them. The length of the CDR3 is 14 residues. Germline CDR1 reads ENHRY; CDR2 reads SYGVKD.